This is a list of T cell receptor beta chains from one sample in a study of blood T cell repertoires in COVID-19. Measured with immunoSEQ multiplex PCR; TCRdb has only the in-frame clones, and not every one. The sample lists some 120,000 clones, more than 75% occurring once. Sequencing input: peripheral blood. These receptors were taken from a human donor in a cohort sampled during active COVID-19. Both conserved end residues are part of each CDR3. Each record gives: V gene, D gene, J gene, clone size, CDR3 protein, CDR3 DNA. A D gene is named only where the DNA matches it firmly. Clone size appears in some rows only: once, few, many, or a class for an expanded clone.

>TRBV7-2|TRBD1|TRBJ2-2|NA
CASSLVSRQGDTGELFF
TGTGCCAGCAGCTTAGTTTCAAGGCAGGGGGACACCGGGGAGCTGTTTTTT
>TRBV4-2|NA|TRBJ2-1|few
CASSAGADEQFF
TGTGCCAGCAGCGCGGGGGCGGATGAGCAGTTCTTC
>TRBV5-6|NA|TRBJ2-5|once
CASSLVRYSQETQYF
TGTGCCAGCAGCTTGGTACGGTACAGCCAAGAGACCCAGTACTTC
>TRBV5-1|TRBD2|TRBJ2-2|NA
CASSLALLSGGNTGELFF
TGCGCCAGCAGCTTAGCCCTTTTGAGCGGGGGGAACACCGGGGAGCTGTTTTTT
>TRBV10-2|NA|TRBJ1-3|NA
CASSESAAGNTIYF
TGCGCCAGCAGTGAGTCTGCAGCTGGAAACACCATATATTTT
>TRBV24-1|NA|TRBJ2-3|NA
CATSDPQGPADTQYF
TGTGCCACCAGTGATCCTCAGGGTCCCGCAGATACGCAGTATTTT
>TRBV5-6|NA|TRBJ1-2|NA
CASGRVAGYTF
TGTGCCAGCGGCAGGGTTGCTGGCTACACCTTC
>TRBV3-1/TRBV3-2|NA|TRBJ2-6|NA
CASSRGISGANVLTF
TGTGCCAGCAGCCGCGGCATCTCTGGGGCCAACGTCCTGACTTTC
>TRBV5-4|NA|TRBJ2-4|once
CASSLQGAKNIQYF
TGTGCCAGCAGCTTGCAGGGGGCCAAAAACATTCAGTACTTC
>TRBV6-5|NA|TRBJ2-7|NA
CASSYSQVVSSYEQYF
TGTGCCAGCAGTTACTCCCAGGTCGTAAGCTCCTACGAGCAGTACTTC
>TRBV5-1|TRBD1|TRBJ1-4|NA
CASSFRDRVSGEKLFF
TGCGCCAGCAGCTTTCGGGACAGGGTTTCGGGTGAAAAACTGTTTTTT
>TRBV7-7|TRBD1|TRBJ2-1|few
CASSSTGTSSYNEQFF
TGTGCTAGCAGCTCGACAGGGACGAGCTCCTACAATGAGCAGTTCTTC
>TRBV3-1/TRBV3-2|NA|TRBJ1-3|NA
CASSSPGGNTIYF
TGTGCCAGCAGCTCCCCAGGGGGAAACACCATATATTTT
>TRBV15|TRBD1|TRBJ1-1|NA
CATSSGQGMNTEAFF
TGTGCCACCAGCTCTGGACAGGGAATGAACACTGAAGCTTTCTTT
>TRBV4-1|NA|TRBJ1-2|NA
CASSPGPGSYGYTF
TGCGCCAGCAGCCCAGGTCCAGGATCCTATGGCTACACCTTC